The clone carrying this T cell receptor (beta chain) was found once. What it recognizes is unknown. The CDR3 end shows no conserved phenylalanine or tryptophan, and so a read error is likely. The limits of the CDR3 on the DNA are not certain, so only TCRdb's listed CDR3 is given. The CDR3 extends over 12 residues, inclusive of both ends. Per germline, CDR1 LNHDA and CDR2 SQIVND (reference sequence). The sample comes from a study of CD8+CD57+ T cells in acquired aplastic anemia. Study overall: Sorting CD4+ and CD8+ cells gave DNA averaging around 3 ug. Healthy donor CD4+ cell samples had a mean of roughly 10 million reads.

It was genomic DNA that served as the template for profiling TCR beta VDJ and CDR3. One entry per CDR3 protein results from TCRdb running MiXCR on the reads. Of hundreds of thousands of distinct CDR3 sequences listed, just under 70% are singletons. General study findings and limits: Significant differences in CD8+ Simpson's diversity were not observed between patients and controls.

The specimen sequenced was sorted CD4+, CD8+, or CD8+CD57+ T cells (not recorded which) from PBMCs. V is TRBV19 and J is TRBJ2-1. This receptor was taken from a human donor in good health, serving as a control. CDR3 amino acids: CASSIPNNGEFV.